One T cell receptor (beta chain) is described in this entry. Sequenced by immunoSEQ multiplex PCR; TCRdb stores in-frame clones only, minus some. This sample has about 140,000 clones, with roughly nine tenths found just once. This CDR3 has 16 amino acids. The ends were cut back, 0 bases at V and 3 bases at J, with 12 bases in the middle. CDR1 is SGHRS, CDR2 YFSETQ, per germline. These data are taken from a study of control samples from healthy donors and cancer patients. The material sequenced was blood. This TCR derives from a man between 18 and 35 years old in good health. The chain carries TRBV5-1 and TRBJ2-2; either TRBD1 or TRBD2 may supply D (6 bases each). The CDR3 protein is CASSLGGAQDTGELFF. CDR3 nucleotides: TGCGCCAGCAGCTTGGGGGGGGCGCAGGACACCGGGGAGCTGTTTTTT.